This T cell receptor (beta chain) was captured by sequencing in a study of human T cells and chemical hapten exposure. In the study overall: Upper-back patches of 0.01% DPC were read at 6 days. The cohort included alopecia areata under or over 50% scalp, totalis and universalis.

The time point: patch test 1, 2 weeks after DPC sensitization. Treatment denoted: therapeutic diphenylcyclopropenone sensitization with weekly scalp DPC. The CDR3 has 15 residues. The V end was cut by 3 bases, the J end by 5 bases, with 11 bases between. The study's findings and limits: Alopecia was present in the donors, so their immune response may differ from healthy people's. TCRs exceeding a frequency of 1 in 1000 stayed unchanged under DPC sensitization.

TCRdb recomputed calls from the RACE reads with MiXCR, one row per CDR3 protein. The table records 95,000 to 130,000 distinct CDR3 sequences, around 10% of them present only once. As to this clonotype: Its antigen remains unidentified.

The genes are TRBV12-3 or TRBV12-4 and TRBJ1-6; D possibly corresponds to TRBD1 (5 bases). The source of this sequence is a woman in her forties or fifties with alopecia areata. Some clones in this sample may be carry-over from other donors' samples. The sequencing used whole blood, collected in connection with sensitization to the hapten diphenylcyclopropenone (DPC). For the CDR3, the DNA is TGTGCCAGCAGTTTCGGGCAGGGAAATAATTCACCCCTCCACTTT. Its translation: CASSFGQGNNSPLHF.